This TCR beta chain came from a study of blood T cell repertoires in COVID-19. Study context: The United States, Italy and Spain provided the acute and convalescent COVID-19 samples. T cells, B-cell-depleted T cells, or PBMCs supplied cDNA or gDNA.

This clone was seen only once. In the original processing: Reference gene primer amplification gave estimated nucleated cell counts. Here immunoSEQ multiplex PCR was the method, and the copy in TCRdb shows in-frame clones only, minus some. The V and J calls and the clone size are those of that table, but D and trimming were determined from the DNA. Here the sample spans around 98,000 clones, 75% to 85% being singletons. Sequenced material: peripheral blood. The clonotype originates from an older man with acute or convalescent COVID-19.

CDR3 loop: CASSPQDRGENTIYF. Here the CDR3 DNA reads TGTGCCAGCAGCCCCCAGGACAGGGGTGAAAACACCATATATTTT. The gene calls are TRBV9 and TRBJ1-3; TRBD1 matches 9 bases. CDR1 SGDLS and CDR2 YYNGEE come from the germline V gene. J was trimmed by 6 bases and V by 4 bases; bases with no gene match: 8. The CDR3 consists of 15 residues.